The rows below give T cell receptor beta chains drawn from one sample of a study of CD8+CD57+ T cells in acquired aplastic anemia. MiXCR was run by TCRdb on the reads, yielding one entry per CDR3 protein. In the table there are around 430,000 distinct CDR3 sequences, more than 25% of which are singletons. The sample comprised sorted CD4+, CD8+, or CD8+CD57+ T cells (not recorded which) from PBMCs. These receptor sequences come from a human donor with aplastic anemia. Both conserved end residues are part of each CDR3.

V	J	CDR3
TRBV29-1	TRBJ1-1	CSVETGMGTEAFF
TRBV5-1	TRBJ1-2	CASSGGTPADGYTF
TRBV5-8	TRBJ2-1	CASSRGPTYNEQFF
TRBV29-1	TRBJ1-3	CSLTGGNSGNTIYF
TRBV12-3/TRBV12-4	TRBJ2-7	CASSFWAPSYEQYF
TRBV7-3	TRBJ2-1	CASSLPYSSGNYNEQFF
TRBV24-1	TRBJ1-2	CATSDLRADGYTF
TRBV7-6	TRBJ2-2	CASSLPNTGELFF
TRBV11-2	TRBJ2-3	CASGSGTVFDTDTQYF
TRBV10-3	TRBJ1-1	CASSGGQKNTEAFF
TRBV7-2	TRBJ2-1	CASSQGQGQSKFF
TRBV4-1	TRBJ1-5	CASSQGGSAGNQPQHF
TRBV15	TRBJ2-6	CATSSTGGAGTGANVLTF
TRBV20-1	TRBJ1-3	CSAVTGISGNTIYF
TRBV7-2	TRBJ1-5	CASSPRQGTGQPQHF